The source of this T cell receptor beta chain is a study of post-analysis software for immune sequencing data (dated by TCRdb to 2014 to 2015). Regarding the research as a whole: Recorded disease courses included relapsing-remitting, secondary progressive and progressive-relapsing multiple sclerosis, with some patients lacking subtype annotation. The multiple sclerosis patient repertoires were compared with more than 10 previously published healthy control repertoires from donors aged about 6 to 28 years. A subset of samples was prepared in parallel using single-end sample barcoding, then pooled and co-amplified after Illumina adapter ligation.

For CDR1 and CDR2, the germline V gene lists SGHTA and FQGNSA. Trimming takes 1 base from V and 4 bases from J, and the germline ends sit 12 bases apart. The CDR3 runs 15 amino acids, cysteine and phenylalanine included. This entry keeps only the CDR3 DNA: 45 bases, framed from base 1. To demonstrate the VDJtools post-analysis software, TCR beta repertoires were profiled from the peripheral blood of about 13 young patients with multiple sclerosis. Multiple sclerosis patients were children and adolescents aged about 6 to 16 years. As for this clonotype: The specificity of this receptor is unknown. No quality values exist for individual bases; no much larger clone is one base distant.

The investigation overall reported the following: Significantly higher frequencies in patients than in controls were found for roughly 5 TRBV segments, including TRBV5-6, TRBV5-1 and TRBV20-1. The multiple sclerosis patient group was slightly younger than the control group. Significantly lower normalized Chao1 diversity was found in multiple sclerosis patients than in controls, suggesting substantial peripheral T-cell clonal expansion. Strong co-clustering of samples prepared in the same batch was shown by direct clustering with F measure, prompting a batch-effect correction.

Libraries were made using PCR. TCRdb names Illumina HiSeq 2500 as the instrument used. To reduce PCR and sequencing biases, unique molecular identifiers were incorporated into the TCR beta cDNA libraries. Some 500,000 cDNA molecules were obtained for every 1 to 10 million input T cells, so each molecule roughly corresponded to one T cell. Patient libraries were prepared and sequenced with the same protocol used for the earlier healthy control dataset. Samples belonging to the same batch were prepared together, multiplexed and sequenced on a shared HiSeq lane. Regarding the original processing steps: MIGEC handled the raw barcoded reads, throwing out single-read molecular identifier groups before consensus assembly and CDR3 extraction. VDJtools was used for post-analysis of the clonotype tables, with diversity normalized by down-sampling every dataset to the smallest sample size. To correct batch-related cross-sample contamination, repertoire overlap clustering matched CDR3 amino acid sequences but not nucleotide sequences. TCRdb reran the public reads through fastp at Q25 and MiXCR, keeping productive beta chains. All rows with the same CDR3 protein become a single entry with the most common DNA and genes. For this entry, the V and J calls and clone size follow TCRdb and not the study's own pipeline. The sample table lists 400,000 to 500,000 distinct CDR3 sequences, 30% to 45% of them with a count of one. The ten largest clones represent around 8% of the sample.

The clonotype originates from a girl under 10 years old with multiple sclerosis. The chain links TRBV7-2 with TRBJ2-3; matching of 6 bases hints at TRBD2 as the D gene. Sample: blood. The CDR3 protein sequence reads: CTSSLEPSVADTQYF. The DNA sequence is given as TGTACCAGCAGCTTAGAGCCTAGCGTGGCAGATACGCAGTATTTT.